A single sample is the source of the 6 T cell receptor beta chains below, sequenced in a study of shared clonotypes between healthy human individuals (dated by TCRdb to 2018 to 2021). Library generation was performed with the immunoSEQ multiplex PCR assay. The table was pulled from immuneACCESS by TCRdb, which kept in-frame rearrangements only. Such tables lose some clones; where checked, under half of the loss comes from unresolved V genes, and the rest has no known cause. The sample records roughly 1.5 million clones, nearly 99% of which are singletons. Clones ranked in the top ten supply about 0.4% of the sample. Material: naive CD4+ T cells sorted from blood. What the cell subset or site label conveys for this sample: CD45RA+ positively selected. These receptors were taken from a man aged 25 to 40 in good health.

This chain links TRBV7-2 with TRBJ2-5; TRBD2 agrees at 7 bases. V lost 2 bases and J lost 5; bases outside the gene matches: 8. Germline loops: CDR1 SGHTA, CDR2 FQGNSA. The CDR3 totals 15 residues. Here the CDR3 DNA reads TGTGCCAGCAGCTTAAATGCGGGAGTGGTTGAGACCCAGTACTTC. It is translated as CASSLNAGVVETQYF.

The rearrangement uses TRBV6-1 and TRBJ1-5; 8 bases are shared with TRBD1. V shed 4 bases and J 15 bases; nucleotides not matched to a gene: 14. Germline V gene data show CDR1 as MNHNS and CDR2 as SASEGT. This CDR3 is 14 amino acids long. The CDR3 DNA reads TGTGCCAGCAGTGCATCGGGACAGGCATACCCAGGGCATTTT. It yields the protein CASSASGQAYPGHF.

V gene TRBV11-2 combines with J gene TRBJ1-1, with D possibly TRBD1 on 5 matching bases. The CDR3 has 12 residues. Trimming took off 8 bases at V and 2 bases at J, with 9 bases between the two ends. Germline V lookup: CDR1 SGHAT, CDR2 FQNNGV. The CDR3, as DNA: TGTGCCAGCGCGGGGCTAAACACTGAAGCTTTCTTT. Protein: CASAGLNTEAFF. Together with reference TRBV11-2 and TRBJ1-1, the CDR3 gives the full variable domain: EAGVAQSPRYKIIEKRQSVAFWCNPISGHATLYWYQQILGQGPKLLIQFQNNGVVDDSQLPKDRFSAERLKGVDSTLKIQPAKLEDSAVYLCASAGLNTEAFFGQGTRLTVV.

The table lists this clone with a count of one. This chain uses TRBV28 with TRBJ2-7; TRBD2 agrees at 13 bases. Trimming took 7 bases from V and 3 from J; bases not matched to a gene: 6. Germline CDR1 is MDHEN and CDR2 is SYDVKM. The CDR3 is 15 amino acids. The CDR3 spells CASTATSGRFYEQYF. CDR3 DNA: TGTGCCAGCACCGCGACTAGCGGGAGGTTCTACGAGCAGTACTTC. The variable domain in full, with the rest retrieved from reference TRBV28 and TRBJ2-7, is DVKVTQSSRYLVKRTGEKVFLECVQDMDHENMFWYRQDPGLGLRLIYFSYDVKMKEKGDIPEGYSVSREKKERFSLILESASTNQTSMYLCASTATSGRFYEQYFGPGTRLTVT.

This chain connects TRBV6-6 to TRBJ1-5; D remains unclear. The CDR3 loop spans 13 amino acids. The germline gives CDR1 MNHNY, CDR2 SVGAGI (reference sequence). The V gene lost 2 bases and the J gene lost 5 bases, with 7 bases spanning the gap. CDR3 DNA sequence: TGTGCCAGCAGTTACCCGACCCATCAGCCCCAGCATTTT. This gives the protein CASSYPTHQPQHF.

The chain recombines TRBV5-1 with TRBJ2-7; 11 positions agree with TRBD2. The CDR3 has 16 amino acids. Germline V gives CDR1 SGHRS, CDR2 YFSETQ. V lost 3 bases and J lost 0; bases outside the gene matches: 5. CDR3 sequence: CASSSLAGGSSYEQYF. The CDR3 DNA is TGCGCCAGCAGCTCTTTAGCGGGAGGGAGCTCCTACGAGCAGTACTTC.